This TCR beta chain was profiled in a study of read filtering for tumor transcriptome and immune sequencing. This clonotype was counted ten times or more. Molecular barcoded adaptors covering alpha/delta and beta/gamma chains were used on approximately 400 ng RNA. From the reads, TCRdb called clonotypes with MiXCR, one entry per CDR3 protein. Found here are around 41,000 distinct CDR3 sequences, approximately 12% of them singletons; the top ten hold about 38%. Between the trimmed V and J ends, which lost 7 bases and 4 bases, there was a span of 17 bases. Germline CDR1 reads DFQATT; CDR2 reads SNEGSKA (reference sequence). The CDR3 extends over 14 amino acids.

The source of this sequence is a donor aged 40 or older with multiple myeloma. The sample taken for sequencing was a population of CD138-negative cells sorted from bone marrow. This rearrangement joins TRBV20-1 to TRBJ2-1; tentatively, D is TRBD2 (6 bases). CDR3 region: CSEGRRGLYNEQFF. CDR3 nucleotides: TGCAGTGAGGGAAGGCGGGGACTTTACAATGAGCAGTTCTTC.